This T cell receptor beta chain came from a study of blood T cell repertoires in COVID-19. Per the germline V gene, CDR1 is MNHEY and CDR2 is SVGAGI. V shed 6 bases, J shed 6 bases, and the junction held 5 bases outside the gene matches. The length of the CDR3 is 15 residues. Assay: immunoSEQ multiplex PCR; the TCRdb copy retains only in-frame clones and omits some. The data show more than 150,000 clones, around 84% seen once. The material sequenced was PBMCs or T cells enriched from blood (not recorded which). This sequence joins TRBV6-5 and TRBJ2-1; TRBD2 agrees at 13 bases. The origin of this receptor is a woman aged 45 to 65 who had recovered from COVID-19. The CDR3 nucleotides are TGTGCCAGCAGCCAAAGGACTAGCGGGAGCAATGAGCAGTTCTTC. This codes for CASSQRTSGSNEQFF.